A selection of T cell receptor beta chains follows, all from one sample in a study of Graves' ophthalmopathy and Graves' hyperthyroidism. A single record per CDR3 protein comes from TCRdb applying MiXCR to the multiplex PCR reads. The profile shows 400,000 or so distinct CDR3 sequences, about 15% of them singletons. Sequences were obtained from peripheral blood. The receptors originated from an adult woman with stable Graves' hyperthyroidism. Both conserved end residues are part of each CDR3. Each record gives: V gene, clone size, D gene, J gene, CDR3 protein, CDR3 DNA. A D gene is named only where the DNA matches it firmly. A row's size may be missing; if present it is once, few, many or a size class.

v_call: TRBV20-1
clone_size: many
d_call: TRBD2
j_call: TRBJ2-7
cdr3_aa: CSARGGTSRGLTTEQYF
cdr3_nt: TGCAGTGCTAGAGGAGGGACTAGCAGAGGTCTTACTACCGAGCAGTACTTC

v_call: TRBV5-5
clone_size: few
d_call: .
j_call: TRBJ2-5
cdr3_aa: CASSPGLPQETQYF
cdr3_nt: TGTGCCAGCAGCCCAGGACTACCCCAAGAGACCCAGTACTTC

v_call: TRBV30
clone_size: many
d_call: .
j_call: TRBJ1-2
cdr3_aa: CAWSPTGYGYTF
cdr3_nt: TGTGCCTGGAGCCCCACCGGCTATGGCTACACCTTC

v_call: TRBV12-3/TRBV12-4
clone_size: few
d_call: .
j_call: TRBJ1-1
cdr3_aa: CASTLGRTEAFF
cdr3_nt: TGTGCCAGCACCCTGGGGCGCACTGAAGCTTTCTTT

v_call: TRBV20-1
clone_size: many
d_call: .
j_call: TRBJ2-5
cdr3_aa: CSARQTEKETQYF
cdr3_nt: TGCAGTGCTCGGCAGACGGAAAAAGAGACCCAGTACTTC

v_call: TRBV5-1
clone_size: .
d_call: TRBD1
j_call: TRBJ2-4
cdr3_aa: CASSSSGTGGIKYF
cdr3_nt: TGCGCCAGCAGCTCCTCCGGGACAGGGGGGATTAAGTACTTC

v_call: TRBV12-3/TRBV12-4
clone_size: .
d_call: TRBD1
j_call: TRBJ1-1
cdr3_aa: CASSPGRGRPNTEAFF
cdr3_nt: TGTGCCAGCAGCCCCGGCAGGGGGCGTCCGAACACTGAAGCTTTCTTT

v_call: TRBV20-1
clone_size: many
d_call: .
j_call: TRBJ2-7
cdr3_aa: CSARAGGTGERYEQYF
cdr3_nt: TGCAGTGCTAGAGCCGGGGGGACAGGTGAACGCTACGAGCAGTACTTC

v_call: TRBV27
clone_size: many
d_call: .
j_call: TRBJ2-7
cdr3_aa: CASSFGSSEQYF
cdr3_nt: TGTGCCAGCAGTTTCGGCAGTTCGGAGCAGTACTTC

v_call: TRBV11-2
clone_size: many
d_call: .
j_call: TRBJ1-6
cdr3_aa: CASSLADYNSPLHF
cdr3_nt: TGTGCCAGCAGCTTAGCTGACTATAATTCACCCCTCCACTTT

v_call: TRBV6-5
clone_size: many
d_call: .
j_call: TRBJ1-5
cdr3_aa: CASSYRRSNQPQHF
cdr3_nt: TGTGCCAGCAGTTACCGGCGTAGCAATCAGCCCCAGCATTTT

v_call: TRBV9
clone_size: many
d_call: TRBD1
j_call: TRBJ1-1
cdr3_aa: CASSVSGGHTEAFF
cdr3_nt: TGTGCCAGCAGCGTATCAGGGGGGCACACTGAAGCTTTCTTT

v_call: TRBV19
clone_size: many
d_call: .
j_call: TRBJ1-2
cdr3_aa: CASSIEDRSGYTF
cdr3_nt: TGTGCCAGTAGTATAGAGGACAGAAGCGGCTACACCTTC

v_call: TRBV6-5
clone_size: many
d_call: .
j_call: TRBJ2-7
cdr3_aa: CASSYSTHDYEQYF
cdr3_nt: TGTGCCAGCAGTTACTCGACGCATGACTACGAGCAGTACTTC

v_call: TRBV12-3/TRBV12-4
clone_size: many
d_call: TRBD2
j_call: TRBJ2-2
cdr3_aa: CASRRLAGEGELFF
cdr3_nt: TGTGCCAGCAGGAGACTAGCGGGAGAAGGGGAGCTGTTTTTT

v_call: TRBV6-2/TRBV6-3
clone_size: many
d_call: .
j_call: TRBJ2-6
cdr3_aa: CASGWGFGTGANVLTF
cdr3_nt: TGTGCCTCCGGGTGGGGGTTCGGGACTGGGGCCAACGTCCTGACTTTC

v_call: TRBV20-1
clone_size: many
d_call: .
j_call: TRBJ1-1
cdr3_aa: CSASLPDSPNTEAFF
cdr3_nt: TGCAGTGCTAGCTTGCCGGACAGCCCGAACACTGAAGCTTTCTTT

v_call: TRBV10-3
clone_size: many
d_call: .
j_call: TRBJ2-7
cdr3_aa: CAIIQGRHEQYF
cdr3_nt: TGTGCCATCATTCAGGGGCGCCACGAGCAGTACTTC

v_call: TRBV29-1
clone_size: many
d_call: TRBD1
j_call: TRBJ2-4
cdr3_aa: CSVEAGGGDIQYF
cdr3_nt: TGCAGCGTTGAAGCAGGGGGCGGGGACATTCAGTACTTC

v_call: TRBV29-1
clone_size: many
d_call: TRBD2
j_call: TRBJ2-7
cdr3_aa: CSVEANLSGGEQYF
cdr3_nt: TGCAGCGTTGAAGCTAACCTTTCGGGAGGCGAGCAGTACTTC

v_call: TRBV11-2
clone_size: many
d_call: TRBD1
j_call: TRBJ2-7
cdr3_aa: CASSPRTGGRFVQYF
cdr3_nt: TGTGCCAGCAGCCCACGGACAGGGGGCCGCTTTGTGCAGTACTTC

v_call: TRBV6-5
clone_size: many
d_call: .
j_call: TRBJ1-5
cdr3_aa: CASSYSTRAAFYSNQPQHF
cdr3_nt: TGTGCCAGCAGTTACTCGACCAGAGCGGCATTTTATAGCAATCAGCCCCAGCATTTT

v_call: TRBV6-1
clone_size: many
d_call: .
j_call: TRBJ2-7
cdr3_aa: CASIPGRGVPLKQYF
cdr3_nt: TGTGCCAGCATCCCAGGGCGAGGGGTCCCCTTAAAGCAGTACTTC

v_call: TRBV2
clone_size: many
d_call: .
j_call: TRBJ1-1
cdr3_aa: CASSQMGGNTEAFF
cdr3_nt: TGTGCCAGCAGTCAGATGGGGGGAAACACTGAAGCTTTCTTT

v_call: TRBV2
clone_size: .
d_call: .
j_call: TRBJ2-5
cdr3_aa: CASRADAKSSQYF
cdr3_nt: TGTGCCAGCAGGGCGGACGCGAAGTCATCCCAGTACTTC